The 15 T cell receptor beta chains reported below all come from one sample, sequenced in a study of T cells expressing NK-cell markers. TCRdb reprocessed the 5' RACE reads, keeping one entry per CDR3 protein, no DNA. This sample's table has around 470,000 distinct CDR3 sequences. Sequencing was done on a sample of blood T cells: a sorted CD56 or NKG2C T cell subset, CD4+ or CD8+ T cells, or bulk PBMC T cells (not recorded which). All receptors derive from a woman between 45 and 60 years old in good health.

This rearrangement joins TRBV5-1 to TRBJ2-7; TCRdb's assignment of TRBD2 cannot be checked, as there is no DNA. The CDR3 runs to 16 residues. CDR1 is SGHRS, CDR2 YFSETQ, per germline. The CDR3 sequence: CASSFYSRLERYEQYF.

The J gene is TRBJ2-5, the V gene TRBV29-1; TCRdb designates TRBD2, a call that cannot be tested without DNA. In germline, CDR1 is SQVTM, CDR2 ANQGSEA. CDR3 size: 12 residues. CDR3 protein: CSVVRLGETQYF.

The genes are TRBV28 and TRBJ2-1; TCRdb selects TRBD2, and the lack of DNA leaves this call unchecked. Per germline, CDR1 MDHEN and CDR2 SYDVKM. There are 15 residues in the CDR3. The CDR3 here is CASSVSGGARDEQFF.

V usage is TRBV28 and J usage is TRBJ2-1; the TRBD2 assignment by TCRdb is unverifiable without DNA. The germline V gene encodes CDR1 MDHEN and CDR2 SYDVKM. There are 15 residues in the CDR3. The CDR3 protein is CASRFRTSGANEQFF.

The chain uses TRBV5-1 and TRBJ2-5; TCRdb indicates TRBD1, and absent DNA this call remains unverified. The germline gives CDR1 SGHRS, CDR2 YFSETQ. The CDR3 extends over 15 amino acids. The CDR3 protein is CASSLGSGLRETQYF.

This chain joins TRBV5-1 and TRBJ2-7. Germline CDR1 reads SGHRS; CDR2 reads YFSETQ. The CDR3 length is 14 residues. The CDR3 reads CASSLADGSYEQYF.

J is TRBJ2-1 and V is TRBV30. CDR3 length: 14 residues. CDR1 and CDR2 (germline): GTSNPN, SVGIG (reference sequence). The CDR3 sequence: CAWSRLTVNNEQFF.

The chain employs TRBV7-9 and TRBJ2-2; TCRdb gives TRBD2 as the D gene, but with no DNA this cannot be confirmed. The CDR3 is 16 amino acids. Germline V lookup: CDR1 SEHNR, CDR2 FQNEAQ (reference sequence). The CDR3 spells CASPRGTLAGSRELFF.

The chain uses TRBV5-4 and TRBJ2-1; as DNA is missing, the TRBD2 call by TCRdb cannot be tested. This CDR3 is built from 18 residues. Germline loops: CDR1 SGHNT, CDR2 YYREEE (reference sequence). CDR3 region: CASSRGTSGRGSHNEQFF.

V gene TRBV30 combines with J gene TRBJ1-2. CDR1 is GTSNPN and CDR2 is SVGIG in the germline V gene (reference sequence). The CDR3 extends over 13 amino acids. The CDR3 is CAWSGQGTRGYTF.

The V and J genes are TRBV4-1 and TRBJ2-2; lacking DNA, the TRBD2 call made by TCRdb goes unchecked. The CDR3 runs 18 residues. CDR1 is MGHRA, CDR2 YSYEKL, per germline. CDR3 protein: CASSQLGLAGGNTGELFF.

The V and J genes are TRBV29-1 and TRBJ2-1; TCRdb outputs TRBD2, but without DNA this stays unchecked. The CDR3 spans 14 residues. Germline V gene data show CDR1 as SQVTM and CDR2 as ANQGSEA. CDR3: CSVGVTSGYNEQFF.

The chain's CDR3 is CASSEGGQNTEAFF. V usage is TRBV6-1 and J usage is TRBJ1-1; the TCRdb call, TRBD1, lacks DNA for checking. CDR1 and CDR2 from the germline V gene are MNHNS and SASEGT. CDR3 length equals 14 residues.

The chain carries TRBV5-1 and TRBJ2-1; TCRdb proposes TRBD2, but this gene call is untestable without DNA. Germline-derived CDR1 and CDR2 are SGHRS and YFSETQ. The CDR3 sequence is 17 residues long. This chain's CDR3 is CASSLGVLGRARNEQFF.

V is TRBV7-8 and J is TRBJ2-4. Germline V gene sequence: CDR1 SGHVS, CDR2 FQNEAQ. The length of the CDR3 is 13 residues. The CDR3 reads CASSLQRVGIQYF. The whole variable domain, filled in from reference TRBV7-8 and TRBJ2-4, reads GAGVSQSPRYKVAKRGQDVALRCDPISGHVSLFWYQQALGQGPEFLTYFQNEAQLDKSGLPSDRFFAERPEGSVSTLKIQRTQQEDSAVYLCASSLQRVGIQYFGAGTRLSVL.